This T cell receptor (beta chain) emerged from a study of identical twins. General observations from the study: Insertions ran lower in abundant cord blood beta clonotypes, though not in memory repertoires.

The CDR3 totals 12 residues. The germline V gene has CDR1 MDHEN and CDR2 SYDVKM. Trimming removed 6 bases from V and 5 bases from J, with 10 bases in between. TCRdb fed the 5' RACE reads into MiXCR, producing one record per CDR3 protein. The sample contains roughly 1,500,000 distinct CDR3 sequences, under 35% of which appear only once. Comments on this clonotype: The antigen is not known.

The receptor comes from a newborn girl in good health. The source material was cord blood. The V gene is TRBV28, the J gene TRBJ1-2; D unclear. CDR3: CASSGIRYGYTF. CDR3 in DNA: TGTGCCAGCAGCGGTATCCGGTATGGCTACACCTTC.